Listed below are T cell receptor beta chains from one sample, sequenced in a study of cytomegalovirus exposure and HLA in healthy donors. Assay used: immunoSEQ multiplex PCR; TCRdb lists only in-frame clones, some missing. Of more than 85,000 clones in the sample, more than 60% were seen once. The sample taken for sequencing was PBMCs. All receptors come from a male donor in good health and CMV-seronegative. The CDR3 runs from the conserved cysteine through the conserved F or W. Each record gives: J gene, D gene, clone size, V gene, CDR3 DNA, CDR3 protein. A D gene is named only where the DNA matches it firmly. A row's size may be missing; if present it is once, few, many or a size class.

j_gene: TRBJ2-4; d_gene: NA; abundance: NA; v_gene: TRBV19; CDR3nt: TGTGCCAGTATGGATAATACAGCGGAAAACATTCAGTACTTC; CDR3aa: CASMDNTAENIQYF
j_gene: TRBJ1-4; d_gene: NA; abundance: NA; v_gene: TRBV25-1; CDR3nt: TGTGCCAGCAGTGAATTCGGGGGGGGTGAAAAACTGTTTTTT; CDR3aa: CASSEFGGGEKLFF
j_gene: TRBJ1-2; d_gene: TRBD1; abundance: NA; v_gene: TRBV27; CDR3nt: TGTGCCAGCAGTCAGGGATACCTAGGACAGGGGGCTAACTATGGCTACACCTTC; CDR3aa: CASSQGYLGQGANYGYTF
j_gene: TRBJ1-6; d_gene: NA; abundance: once; v_gene: TRBV6-1; CDR3nt: TGTGCCAGCTTCGACAGTGATAATTCACCCCTCCACTTT; CDR3aa: CASFDSDNSPLHF
j_gene: TRBJ2-1; d_gene: TRBD2; abundance: NA; v_gene: TRBV7-2; CDR3nt: TGTGCCAGCAGCGACCGGACTAGCAGCATGTGGCAGTTCTTC; CDR3aa: CASSDRTSSMWQFF
j_gene: TRBJ2-7; d_gene: NA; abundance: NA; v_gene: TRBV18; CDR3nt: TGTGCCAGCTCACCAGACAGACAAAAGTACGAGCAGTACTTC; CDR3aa: CASSPDRQKYEQYF
j_gene: TRBJ2-7; d_gene: TRBD2; abundance: NA; v_gene: TRBV4-1; CDR3nt: TGCGCCAGCAGCCCTCAAGGCTACCAGCGGGGGACCTCCTACGAGCAGTACTTC; CDR3aa: CASSPQGYQRGTSYEQYF
j_gene: TRBJ1-5; d_gene: NA; abundance: NA; v_gene: TRBV7-2; CDR3nt: TGTGCCAGCAGCCGTCTATCCTGGCAGCCCCAGCATTTT; CDR3aa: CASSRLSWQPQHF
j_gene: TRBJ1-4; d_gene: TRBD1; abundance: NA; v_gene: TRBV11-3; CDR3nt: TGTGCCAGCAGCTGGGGACAGGGGGCCAGGGAAAAACTGTTTTTT; CDR3aa: CASSWGQGAREKLFF
j_gene: TRBJ2-7; d_gene: NA; abundance: few; v_gene: TRBV11-1; CDR3nt: TGTGCCAGCAGCTTAGCAGGGAGTCGCCACGAGCAGTACTTC; CDR3aa: CASSLAGSRHEQYF
j_gene: TRBJ2-2; d_gene: TRBD1; abundance: once; v_gene: TRBV12-5; CDR3nt: TGTGCTAGTGGTTTGGTACTGACAGGGGGTACCGGGGAGCTGCTTTTT; CDR3aa: CASGLVLTGGTGELLF
j_gene: TRBJ2-1; d_gene: TRBD2; abundance: NA; v_gene: TRBV6-4; CDR3nt: TGTGCCAGCAGTGACACACGGACTAGCTTTTACAATGAGCAGTTCTTC; CDR3aa: CASSDTRTSFYNEQFF
j_gene: TRBJ2-5; d_gene: NA; abundance: NA; v_gene: TRBV27; CDR3nt: TGTGCCAGCAGTTTACAGGTTAGGGAGACCCAGTACTTC; CDR3aa: CASSLQVRETQYF
j_gene: TRBJ2-1; d_gene: TRBD1; abundance: NA; v_gene: TRBV18; CDR3nt: TGTGCCAGCTCACCTCAAAGGCCGGGACAGCATGGGGATGAGCAGTTCTTC; CDR3aa: CASSPQRPGQHGDEQFF
j_gene: TRBJ1-3; d_gene: NA; abundance: NA; v_gene: TRBV27; CDR3nt: TGTGCCAGCAGTTTATCTGCGGCCCTTCCCTCTGGAAACACCATATATTTT; CDR3aa: CASSLSAALPSGNTIYF
j_gene: TRBJ1-3; d_gene: TRBD1; abundance: NA; v_gene: TRBV27; CDR3nt: TGTGCCAGCAGTGCGACAGGGAAAGGAAACACCATATATTTT; CDR3aa: CASSATGKGNTIYF
j_gene: TRBJ1-5; d_gene: NA; abundance: NA; v_gene: TRBV27; CDR3nt: TGTGCCAGCAGCCCGTTGAGGGGGGGCCATGGGCCCCAGCATTTT; CDR3aa: CASSPLRGGHGPQHF
j_gene: TRBJ2-7; d_gene: TRBD2; abundance: few; v_gene: TRBV28; CDR3nt: TGTGCCAGCAGTTTGGGGTTTGCGCGCTCCTTCCTGACTAGCGGTATCTCCTACGAGCAGTACTTC; CDR3aa: CASSLGFARSFLTSGISYEQYF
j_gene: TRBJ2-1; d_gene: TRBD1; abundance: NA; v_gene: TRBV11-2; CDR3nt: TGTGCCAGCAGCTTCGGACAGGGGGGCTACAATGAGCAGTTCTTC; CDR3aa: CASSFGQGGYNEQFF
j_gene: TRBJ2-1; d_gene: TRBD1; abundance: NA; v_gene: TRBV4-3; CDR3nt: TGCGCCAGCAGCCAGGAGGCGGCCAGGGGGCGTCGGGAGCAGTTCTTC; CDR3aa: CASSQEAARGRREQFF
j_gene: TRBJ2-7; d_gene: NA; abundance: once; v_gene: TRBV27; CDR3nt: TGTGCCAGCAGTTTAATCGCGGGTAGATCCTACGAGCAGTACTTC; CDR3aa: CASSLIAGRSYEQYF
j_gene: TRBJ1-1; d_gene: NA; abundance: NA; v_gene: TRBV12-2; CDR3nt: TGTGCAAGTCGCCCACTAGGCCAGCAACAATCAATGAACACTGAAGCTTTCTTT; CDR3aa: CASRPLGQQQSMNTEAFF
j_gene: TRBJ2-7; d_gene: TRBD1; abundance: NA; v_gene: TRBV10-3; CDR3nt: TGTGCCATCAGTGAGTCGGTTACAGGGGGCGAAGGCGAGCAGTACTTC; CDR3aa: CAISESVTGGEGEQYF
j_gene: TRBJ1-2; d_gene: NA; abundance: NA; v_gene: TRBV10-3; CDR3nt: TGTGCCATCAGGGACAGTTATGGCTACACCTTC; CDR3aa: CAIRDSYGYTF
j_gene: TRBJ2-2; d_gene: NA; abundance: NA; v_gene: TRBV5-1; CDR3nt: TGCGCCAGCAGCTGGGCCAGGGGCACCGGGGAGCTGTTTTTT; CDR3aa: CASSWARGTGELFF
j_gene: TRBJ2-1; d_gene: NA; abundance: NA; v_gene: TRBV5-1; CDR3nt: TGCGCCAGCAGCTTTAACAGCAACAATGAGCAGTTCTTC; CDR3aa: CASSFNSNNEQFF
j_gene: TRBJ2-1; d_gene: NA; abundance: NA; v_gene: TRBV7-2; CDR3nt: TGTGCCAGCAGCTTTCATAGCAATGAGCAGTTCTTC; CDR3aa: CASSFHSNEQFF
j_gene: TRBJ2-1; d_gene: NA; abundance: NA; v_gene: TRBV6-1; CDR3nt: TGTGCCAGCAGGTCTCGACAGGCGGTCGGGAATGAGCAGTTCTTC; CDR3aa: CASRSRQAVGNEQFF
j_gene: TRBJ2-5; d_gene: TRBD2; abundance: NA; v_gene: TRBV9; CDR3nt: TGTGCCAGCAGCGTAGGAGCTAGCGGGAAAGAGACCCAGTACTTC; CDR3aa: CASSVGASGKETQYF
j_gene: TRBJ1-1; d_gene: NA; abundance: NA; v_gene: TRBV11-1; CDR3nt: TGTGCCAGCAGCCTTACAGGGACTGAAGCTTTCTTT; CDR3aa: CASSLTGTEAFF